This T cell receptor beta chain emerged from a study of cytotoxic CD8 clonotypes in ibrutinib-treated CLL. Method: immunoSEQ multiplex PCR; TCRdb's copy keeps in-frame clones and lacks some. In the table there are about 130,000 clones, under 90% of which are singletons. The receptor's source is a human donor with chronic lymphocytic leukemia. The sample here was PBMCs, taken after 24 months of ibrutinib treatment.

CDR3 protein: CASSQAGTRASEQYF. The CDR3 DNA follows: TGCGCCAGCAGCCAAGCCGGGACTAGGGCCTCCGAGCAGTACTTC. This chain links TRBV4-1 with TRBJ2-7; 8 bases line up with TRBD2. Germline V CDR1 and CDR2: MGHRA, YSYEKL. With 1 base clipped from V and 6 bases from J, the junction kept 8 bases outside the gene matches. The CDR3 spans 15 residues.